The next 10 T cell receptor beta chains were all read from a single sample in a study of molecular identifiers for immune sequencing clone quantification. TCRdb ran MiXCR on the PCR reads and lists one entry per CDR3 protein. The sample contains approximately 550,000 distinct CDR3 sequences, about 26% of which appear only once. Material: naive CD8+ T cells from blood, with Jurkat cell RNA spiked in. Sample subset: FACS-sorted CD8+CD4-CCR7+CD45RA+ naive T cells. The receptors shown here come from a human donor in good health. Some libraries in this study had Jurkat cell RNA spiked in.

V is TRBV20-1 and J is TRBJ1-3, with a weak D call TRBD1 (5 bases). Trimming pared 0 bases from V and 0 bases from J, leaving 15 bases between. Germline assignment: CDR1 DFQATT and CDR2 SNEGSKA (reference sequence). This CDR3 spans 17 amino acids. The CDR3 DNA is TGCAGTGCTAGAGAACCGGGACGGGTAGACTCTGGAAACACCATATATTTT. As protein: CSAREPGRVDSGNTIYF.

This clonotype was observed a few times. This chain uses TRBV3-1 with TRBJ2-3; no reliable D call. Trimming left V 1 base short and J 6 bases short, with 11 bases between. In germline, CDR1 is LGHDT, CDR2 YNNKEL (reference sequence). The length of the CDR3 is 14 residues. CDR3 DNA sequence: TGTGCCAGCAGCCAAGGAGGAGCCAGGGATACGCAGTATTTT. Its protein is CASSQGGARDTQYF.

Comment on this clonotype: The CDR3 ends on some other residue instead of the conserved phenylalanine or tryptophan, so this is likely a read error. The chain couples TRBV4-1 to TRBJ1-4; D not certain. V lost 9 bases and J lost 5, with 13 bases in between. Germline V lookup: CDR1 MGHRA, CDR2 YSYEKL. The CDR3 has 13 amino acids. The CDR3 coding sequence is TGCGCCAGTTCGGACGGACGAAATGAAAAACTGTTTCTT. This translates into CASSDGRNEKLFL.

The CDR3 loop reads CASSYQGAVGNTIYF. Here the CDR3 DNA reads TGTGCCAGCAGTTATCAGGGGGCGGTTGGAAACACCATATATTTT. The V call is TRBV6-5, the J call TRBJ1-3, with TRBD1 matching 8 bases. J lost 3 bases, V lost 3 bases, and 4 bases had no gene match. CDR1 and CDR2 (germline): MNHEY, SVGAGI. The CDR3 totals 15 residues.

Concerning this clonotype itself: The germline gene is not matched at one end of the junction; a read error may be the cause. The CDR3 sequence is CASSLVTGTENVKLFF. CDR3 sequence (DNA): TGTGCCAGCAGCTTAGTCACAGGGACCGAGAATGTAAAACTGTTTTTT. The rearrangement links TRBV5-3 to TRBJ1-4; the D gene is possibly TRBD1 (6 bases). TRBV5-3 is known as an ORF, though its function is uncertain. This CDR3 has 16 amino acids.

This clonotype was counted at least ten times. CDR3 sequence: CASSYRDRQETQYF. As DNA, the CDR3 is TGTGCCAGCAGCTACCGGGACAGACAAGAGACCCAGTACTTC. The V and J genes are TRBV7-8 and TRBJ2-5, with 7 bases matching TRBD1. V trimming: 4 bases; J trimming: 2 bases; junction bases outside the gene matches: 4. The CDR3 extends over 14 amino acids. Germline-derived CDR1 and CDR2 are SGHVS and FQNEAQ.

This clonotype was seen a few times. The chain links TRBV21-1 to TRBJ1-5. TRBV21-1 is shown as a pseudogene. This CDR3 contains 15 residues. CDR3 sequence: CASSKGSGVGQPQHF. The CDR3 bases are TGTGCCAGCAGCAAAGGCAGCGGGGTAGGCCAGCCCCAGCATTTT.

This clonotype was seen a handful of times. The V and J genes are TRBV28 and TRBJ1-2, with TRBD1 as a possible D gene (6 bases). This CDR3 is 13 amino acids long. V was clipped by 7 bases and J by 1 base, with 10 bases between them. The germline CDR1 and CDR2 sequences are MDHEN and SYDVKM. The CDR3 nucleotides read TGTGCCAGCACCGGACAGCGTAACTATGGCTACACCTTC. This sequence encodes CASTGQRNYGYTF.

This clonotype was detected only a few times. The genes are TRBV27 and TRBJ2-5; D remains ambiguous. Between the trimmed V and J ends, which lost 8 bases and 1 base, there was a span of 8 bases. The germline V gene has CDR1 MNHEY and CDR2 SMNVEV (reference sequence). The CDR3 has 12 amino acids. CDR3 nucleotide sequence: TGTGCCAGCGCTGGCCCCCAAGAGACCCAGTACTTC. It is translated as CASAGPQETQYF.

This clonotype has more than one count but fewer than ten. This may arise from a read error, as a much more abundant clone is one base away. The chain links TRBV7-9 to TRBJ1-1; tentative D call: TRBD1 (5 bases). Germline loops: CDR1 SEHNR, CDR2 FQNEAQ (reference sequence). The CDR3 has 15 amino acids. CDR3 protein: CAGSGSTATNTEAFF. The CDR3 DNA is TGTGCCGGCAGCGGCTCGACAGCTACGAACACTGAAGCTTTCTTT.